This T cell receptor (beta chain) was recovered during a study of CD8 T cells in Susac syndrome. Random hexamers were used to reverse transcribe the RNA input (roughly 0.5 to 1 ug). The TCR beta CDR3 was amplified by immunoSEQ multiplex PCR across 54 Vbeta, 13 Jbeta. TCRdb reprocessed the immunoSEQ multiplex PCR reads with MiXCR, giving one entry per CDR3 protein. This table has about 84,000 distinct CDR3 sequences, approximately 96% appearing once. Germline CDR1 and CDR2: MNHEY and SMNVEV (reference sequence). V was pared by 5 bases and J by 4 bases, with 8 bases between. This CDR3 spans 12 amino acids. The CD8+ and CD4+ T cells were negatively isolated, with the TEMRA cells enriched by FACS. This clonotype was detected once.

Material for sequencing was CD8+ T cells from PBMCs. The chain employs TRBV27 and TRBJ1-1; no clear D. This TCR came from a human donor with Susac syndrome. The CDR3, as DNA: TGTGCCAGCAGTCGGGCGGGCACTGAAGCTTTCTTT. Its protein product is CASSRAGTEAFF.